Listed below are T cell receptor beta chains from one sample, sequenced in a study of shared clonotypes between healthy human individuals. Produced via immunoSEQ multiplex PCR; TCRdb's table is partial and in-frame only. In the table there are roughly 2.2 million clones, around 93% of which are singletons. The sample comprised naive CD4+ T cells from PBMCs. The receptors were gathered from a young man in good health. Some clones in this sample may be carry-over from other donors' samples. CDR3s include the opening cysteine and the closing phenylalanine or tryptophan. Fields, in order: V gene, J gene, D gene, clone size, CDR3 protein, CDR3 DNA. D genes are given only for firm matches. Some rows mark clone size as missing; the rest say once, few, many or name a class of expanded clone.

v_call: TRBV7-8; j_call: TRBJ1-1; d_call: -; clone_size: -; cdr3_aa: CASSLGVENTEAFF; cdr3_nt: TGTGCCAGCAGCTTAGGGGTGGAGAACACTGAAGCTTTCTTT
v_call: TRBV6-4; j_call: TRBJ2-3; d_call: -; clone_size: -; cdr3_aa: CASSTQVQPLSGQYF; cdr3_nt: TGTGCCAGCAGTACCCAAGTCCAACCCCTTTCTGGGCAGTATTTT
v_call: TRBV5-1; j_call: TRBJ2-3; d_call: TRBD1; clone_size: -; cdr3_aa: CASRGQGPDTQYF; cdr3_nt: TGCGCCAGCAGGGGACAGGGACCAGATACGCAGTATTTT
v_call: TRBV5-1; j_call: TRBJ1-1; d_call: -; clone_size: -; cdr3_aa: CASSPRSRSGGTEAFF; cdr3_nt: TGCGCCAGCAGCCCGCGAAGCAGGTCGGGGGGTACTGAAGCTTTCTTT
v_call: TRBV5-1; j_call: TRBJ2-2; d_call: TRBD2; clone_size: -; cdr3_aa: CASSSAGGPSTGELFF; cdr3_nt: TGCGCCAGCAGCTCAGCGGGAGGGCCGAGCACCGGGGAGCTGTTTTTT
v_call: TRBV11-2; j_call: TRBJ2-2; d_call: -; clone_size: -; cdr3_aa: CASSSEGRSTGELFF; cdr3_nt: TGTGCCAGCAGCTCGGAGGGCCGTAGCACCGGGGAGCTGTTTTTT
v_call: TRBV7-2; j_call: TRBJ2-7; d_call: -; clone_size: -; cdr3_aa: CASSLVQGWDYEQYF; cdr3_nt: TGTGCCAGCAGCTTAGTTCAGGGCTGGGACTACGAGCAGTACTTC
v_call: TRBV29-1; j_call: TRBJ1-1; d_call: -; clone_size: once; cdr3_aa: CSVPDEAFF; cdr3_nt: TGCAGCGTCCCGGATGAAGCTTTCTTT
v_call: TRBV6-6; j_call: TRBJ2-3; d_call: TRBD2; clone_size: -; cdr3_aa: CASSLSAGVADTQYF; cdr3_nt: TGTGCCAGCAGTTTATCAGCGGGAGTTGCAGATACGCAGTATTTT
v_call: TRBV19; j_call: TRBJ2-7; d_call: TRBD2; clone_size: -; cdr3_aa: CASSIAHGGSYEQYF; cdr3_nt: TGTGCCAGTAGTATAGCCCACGGGGGGAGCTACGAGCAGTACTTC
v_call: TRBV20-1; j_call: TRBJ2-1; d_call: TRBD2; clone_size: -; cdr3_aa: CSARGTNEQFF; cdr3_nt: TGCAGTGCGCGGGGGACCAATGAGCAGTTCTTC
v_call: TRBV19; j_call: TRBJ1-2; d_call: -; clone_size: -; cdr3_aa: CASGQYSGNLGGGYTF; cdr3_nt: TGTGCCAGTGGACAATACTCAGGGAATTTAGGAGGCGGCTACACCTTC
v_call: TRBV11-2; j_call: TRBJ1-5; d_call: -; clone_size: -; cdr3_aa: CASSVGLSNQPQHF; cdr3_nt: TGTGCCAGCAGCGTAGGCTTAAGCAATCAGCCCCAGCATTTT
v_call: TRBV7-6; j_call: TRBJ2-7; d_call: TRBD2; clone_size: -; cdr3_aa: CASSLASGSSYEQYF; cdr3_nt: TGTGCCAGCAGCTTAGCTAGCGGGAGCTCCTACGAGCAGTACTTC
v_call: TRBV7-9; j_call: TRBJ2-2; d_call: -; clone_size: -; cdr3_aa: CAGGGELFF; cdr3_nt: TGTGCCGGGGGCGGGGAGCTGTTTTTT
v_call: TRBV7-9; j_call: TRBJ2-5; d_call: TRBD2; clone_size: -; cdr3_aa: CASSLPKGLDQSETQYF; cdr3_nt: TGTGCCAGCAGCTTACCAAAAGGACTAGACCAAAGTGAGACCCAGTACTTC
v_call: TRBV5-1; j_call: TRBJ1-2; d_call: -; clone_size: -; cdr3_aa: CASSFIAGTNYGYTF; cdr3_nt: TGCGCCAGCAGCTTCATCGCAGGGACTAACTATGGCTACACCTTC
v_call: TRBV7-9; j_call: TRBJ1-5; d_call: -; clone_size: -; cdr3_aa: CASSLPGYNQPQHF; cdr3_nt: TGTGCCAGCAGCTTGCCGGGGTACAATCAGCCCCAGCATTTT
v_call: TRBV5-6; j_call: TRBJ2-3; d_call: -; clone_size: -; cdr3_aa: CASSLDRAYTDTQYF; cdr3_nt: TGTGCCAGCAGCTTGGACAGGGCCTACACAGATACGCAGTATTTT
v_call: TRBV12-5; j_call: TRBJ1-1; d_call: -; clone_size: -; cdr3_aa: CASRAGTNTEAFF; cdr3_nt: TGTGCTAGTCGAGCAGGAACGAACACTGAAGCTTTCTTT
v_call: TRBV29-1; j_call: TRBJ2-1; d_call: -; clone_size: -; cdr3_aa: CSARGLGSYNEQFF; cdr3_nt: TGCAGCGCCAGAGGACTGGGCTCCTACAATGAGCAGTTCTTC
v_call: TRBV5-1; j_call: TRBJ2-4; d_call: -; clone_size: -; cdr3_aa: CASSLTVAKNIQYF; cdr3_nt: TGCGCCAGCAGCTTGACGGTAGCCAAAAACATTCAGTACTTC
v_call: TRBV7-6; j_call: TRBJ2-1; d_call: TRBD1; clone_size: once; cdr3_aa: CASSKTGTGSYNEQFF; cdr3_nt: TGTGCCAGCAGCAAGACCGGGACAGGGTCCTACAATGAGCAGTTCTTC
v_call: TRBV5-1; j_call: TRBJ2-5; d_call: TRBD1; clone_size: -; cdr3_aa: CASSRGQGETQYF; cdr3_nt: TGCGCCAGCAGCCGGGGACAGGGGGAGACCCAGTACTTC